Presented here are 6 T cell receptor beta chains from one specimen sequenced in a study of T cell responses to AZD1222 COVID-19 vaccine. Produced via immunoSEQ multiplex PCR; TCRdb's table is partial and in-frame only. The repertoire holds about 88,000 clones, with 75% to 95% as singletons. Sequenced here: peripheral blood, sampled 28 days after the second AZD1222 dose. Receptor source: an adult who received the AZD1222 COVID-19 vaccine.

This chain links TRBV7-9 with TRBJ2-7, with TRBD1 matching over 7 bases. The germline V gene has CDR1 SEHNR and CDR2 FQNEAQ (reference sequence). This CDR3 has 14 residues. The trim removed 6 bases at V and 7 bases at J, leaving 12 bases unmatched. CDR3 bases: TGTGCCAGCAGTCGGGACAGCCCTACCCCAGAGCAGTACTTC. Translating it yields CASSRDSPTPEQYF.

J is TRBJ1-3 and V is TRBV4-1; a weak D match, TRBD1 (6 bases). CDR1 is MGHRA, CDR2 YSYEKL, per germline. Trimming cost V 4 bases and J 1 base, with 11 bases left between them. The CDR3 consists of 15 residues. The CDR3 spells CASSRYQGSGNTIYF. The CDR3 region has the DNA TGCGCCAGCAGCCGATACCAGGGGTCTGGAAACACCATATATTTT.

V and J are TRBV7-8 and TRBJ1-1; D is ambiguous. V lost 3 bases, J lost 1 base, and 6 bases lay in between. This CDR3 contains 13 residues. Per germline, CDR1 SGHVS and CDR2 FQNEAQ. The CDR3 loop is CASSFTQNTEAFF. CDR3 DNA sequence: TGTGCCAGCAGCTTTACACAGAACACTGAAGCTTTCTTT.

The J gene is TRBJ2-3, the V gene TRBV7-2, with D possibly TRBD2 on 6 matching bases. CDR1 is SGHTA and CDR2 is FQGNSA in the germline V gene. Trimming left V 3 bases short and J 1 base short, with 14 bases between. The CDR3 length is 16 residues. The CDR3 nucleotides are TGTGCCAGCAGCTTCCAACCCGGGGGAGGCACAGATACGCAGTATTTT. Translated: CASSFQPGGGTDTQYF.

This clone has more than one count but fewer than ten. V and J are TRBV7-9 and TRBJ1-3; 7 bases fit TRBD1. This CDR3 spans 15 amino acids. Germline V CDR1 and CDR2: SEHNR, FQNEAQ (reference sequence). V dropped 2 bases and J dropped 4; count of bases not matched to a gene: 5. Here the CDR3 DNA reads TGTGCCAGCAGCTTAAGACAGGGAGTAGGAAACACCATATATTTT. It specifies CASSLRQGVGNTIYF.

The chain recombines TRBV7-2 with TRBJ2-6; D remains unclear. The CDR3 has 14 amino acids. V lost 8 bases and J lost 0, with 8 bases in between. Germline assignment: CDR1 SGHTA and CDR2 FQGNSA. CDR3 in DNA: TGTGCCAGCGCAGGACCCTCTGGGGCCAACGTCCTGACTTTC. This sequence encodes CASAGPSGANVLTF.